The 22 T cell receptor beta chains in this list originate from one sample, sequenced in a study of blood T cell repertoires in COVID-19. The protocol was immunoSEQ multiplex PCR, while the TCRdb copy is restricted to in-frame clones and leaves out a portion. This sample has about 190,000 clones; 70% to 80% occur once, and the top ten carry roughly 12%. The specimen sequenced was peripheral blood. All receptors derive from a woman aged 45-59 years with acute or convalescent COVID-19.

V gene TRBV28 combines with J gene TRBJ2-7; D might be TRBD2 (5 bases). Looked up from germline, CDR1 is MDHEN and CDR2 is SYDVKM. V was trimmed by 6 bases and J by 4 bases, leaving 13 bases between them. The CDR3 is 13 amino acids. This CDR3 is CASRPRGSYEQYF. The CDR3 region has the DNA TGTGCCAGCAGGCCTCGGGGTTCGTACGAGCAGTACTTC.

The J gene is TRBJ1-4, the V gene TRBV24-1; D unclear. CDR1 and CDR2 from the germline V gene are KGHDR and SFDVKD. The CDR3 has 13 residues. V was cut by 0 bases and J by 5 bases, with 3 bases left in between. The CDR3 DNA sequence: TGTGCCACCAGTGATTTGCAGAATGAAAAACTGTTTTTT. Translation gives CATSDLQNEKLFF.

The chain couples TRBV28 to TRBJ1-5, with a tentative D call TRBD1 (5 bases). The CDR3 totals 14 residues. The ends were cut back, 7 bases at V and 1 base at J, with 11 bases in the middle. The germline V gene encodes CDR1 MDHEN and CDR2 SYDVKM. DNA of the CDR3: TGTGCCAGCAACCTTTACAGGAGCAATCAGCCCCAGCATTTT. Its protein product is CASNLYRSNQPQHF.

This clone came up once. The chain carries TRBV12-5 and TRBJ2-3, with D perhaps TRBD2 (5 bases). V lost 7 bases and J 4 bases, leaving 18 bases between the germline ends. CDR1 and CDR2 from the germline V gene are LGHNT and FRNRAP. CDR3 length: 15 amino acids. CDR3 protein: CASALGSGKADTQYF. Here the CDR3 DNA reads TGTGCTAGTGCCCTTGGGAGTGGAAAGGCAGATACGCAGTATTTT.

The CDR3 nucleotides are TGTGCCAGTAGCCCACAGAGAAACACTGAAGCTTTCTTT. Its protein is CASSPQRNTEAFF. The genes are TRBV19 and TRBJ1-1; no clear D. V lost 6 bases and J lost 2, with 10 bases in between. Germline V gene lookup returns CDR1 LNHDA and CDR2 SQIVND (reference sequence). There are 13 residues in the CDR3.

The chain uses TRBV10-2 and TRBJ2-2, with D perhaps TRBD1 (6 bases). The CDR3 totals 16 residues. Trimming left V 8 bases short and J 0 bases short, with 16 bases between. CDR1 is WSHSY, CDR2 SAAADI, per germline. The CDR3 DNA is TGCGCCAGCGAGAGAAACGAGGGGGCGAACACCGGGGAGCTGTTTTTT. Amino acid sequence: CASERNEGANTGELFF.

J is TRBJ2-1 and V is TRBV1; TRBD2 reflects the table's D call only, with no check against the DNA. TRBV1 represents a pseudogene. The CDR3 is 17 amino acids. CDR3: CTSSQANRTSGNNEQFF. CDR3 nucleotides: TGCACCAGCAGCCAAGCCAACAGGACTAGCGGAAACAATGAGCAGTTCTTC.

This chain links TRBV13 with TRBJ1-6; D remains ambiguous. The CDR3 consists of 13 residues. V was shortened by 3 bases and J by 9 bases, with 9 bases between the two germline ends. CDR1 and CDR2 from the germline V gene are PRHDT and FYEKMQ (reference sequence). The CDR3, as DNA: TGTGCCAGCAGCTTGGACGGGGTTTCACCCCTCCACTTT. This gives the protein CASSLDGVSPLHF.

The V and J genes are TRBV6-5 and TRBJ1-5; 8 bases align to TRBD1. Germline values: CDR1 MNHEY, CDR2 SVGAGI. This CDR3 spans 15 amino acids. V lost 5 bases, J lost 0 bases, and 3 bases stayed unmatched. CDR3 loop: CASSHRGNSNQPQHF. The DNA of the CDR3 is TGTGCCAGCAGTCACAGGGGGAATAGCAATCAGCCCCAGCATTTT.

The chain couples TRBV6-5 to TRBJ1-3; unclear D gene. The germline V and J ends were trimmed by 7 bases and 0 bases, with 10 bases remaining between them. Germline V gene data show CDR1 as MNHEY and CDR2 as SVGAGI. The CDR3 runs to 14 residues. Here the CDR3 DNA reads TGTGCCAGCATCGCTCCGGGCTCTGGAAACACCATATATTTT. Protein product: CASIAPGSGNTIYF.

The chain links TRBV18 to TRBJ1-5; D is perhaps TRBD1 (5 bases). Germline V gene lookup returns CDR1 KGHSH and CDR2 LQKENI. The CDR3 is 16 residues long. V shed 6 bases and J shed 2 bases, with 17 bases lying between them. CDR3 residues: CASSLAGGGGNQPQHF. The CDR3, as DNA: TGTGCCAGCTCCCTGGCGGGGGGTGGGGGCAATCAGCCCCAGCATTTT.

This chain connects TRBV12-5 to TRBJ2-1, with 13 bases that match TRBD2. CDR3 size: 15 residues. The germline V gene encodes CDR1 LGHNT and CDR2 FRNRAP. V was pared by 0 bases and J by 10 bases, with 3 bases of the junction left unmatched. The CDR3 sequence: CASGLVGTSGVEQFF. The CDR3 DNA reads as TGTGCTAGTGGTTTGGTAGGGACTAGCGGGGTGGAGCAGTTCTTC.

This clone was found a few times. CDR3 nucleotide sequence: TGCGCCAGCAGTGATCGGACAGCTCCCTCTGGAAACACCATATATTTT. Its translation is CASSDRTAPSGNTIYF. The chain has TRBV10-2 and TRBJ1-3; D is perhaps TRBD1 (6 bases). The CDR3 consists of 16 residues. CDR1 WSHSY and CDR2 SAAADI come from the germline V gene. With 3 bases removed from V and 0 bases from J, the gap between germline ends came to 12 bases.

To note about this clone: The sample carries other DNA sequences with the same CDR3. The chain couples TRBV19 to TRBJ1-4; possibly TRBD1 for D (5 bases). The CDR3 consists of 15 residues. Per germline, CDR1 LNHDA and CDR2 SQIVND (reference sequence). V was trimmed by 3 bases and J by 0 bases, leaving 8 bases between them. CDR3 loop: CASSIDSATNEKLFF. The DNA for the CDR3 is TGTGCCAGTAGTATCGACAGCGCAACTAATGAAAAACTGTTTTTT.

The chain couples TRBV7-8 to TRBJ1-5; D is perhaps TRBD1 (6 bases). V shed 5 bases and J shed 0 bases, with 14 bases lying between them. This CDR3 spans 16 amino acids. Germline values: CDR1 SGHVS, CDR2 FQNEAQ. The CDR3 protein is CASSRRGFYSNQPQHF. The CDR3 coding sequence is TGTGCCAGCAGCCGGAGGGGGTTCTATAGCAATCAGCCCCAGCATTTT.

DNA of the CDR3: TGTGCCAGCAGCTCGGGACAAACCACCGGGGAGCTGTTTTTT. Translation: CASSSGQTTGELFF. V usage is TRBV7-8 and J usage is TRBJ2-2, with D possibly matching TRBD1 (6 bases). Germline values: CDR1 SGHVS, CDR2 FQNEAQ. The CDR3 length is 14 residues. V was trimmed by 4 bases and J by 4 bases, leaving 10 bases between them.

This clone was seen a single time. The chain couples TRBV28 to TRBJ1-4; D gene unclear. The CDR3 spans 18 residues. The V and J ends lost 4 bases and 4 bases respectively, with 22 bases between them. Germline V CDR1 and CDR2: MDHEN, SYDVKM. The CDR3 DNA reads as TGTGCCAGCAGTTGGGCCGGCCTCCGAGACGGTGATAATGAAAAACTGTTTTTT. Amino acids: CASSWAGLRDGDNEKLFF.

The chain recombines TRBV6-5 with TRBJ1-1; TRBD1 might be the D (6 bases). Germline CDR1 is MNHEY and CDR2 is SVGAGI. Trimming removed 6 bases from V and 6 bases from J, with 14 bases in between. The CDR3 runs 13 residues. CDR3 loop: CASRRRQVPEAFF. Written as DNA, the CDR3 is TGTGCCAGCAGGCGACGACAGGTCCCTGAAGCTTTCTTT.

The genes are TRBV18 and TRBJ2-5; 10 bases match TRBD2. Trimming removed 3 bases from V and 7 bases from J; junction bases left unmatched: 8. The CDR3 contains 15 residues. Germline V lookup: CDR1 KGHSH, CDR2 LQKENI. CDR3 sequence (DNA): TGTGCCAGCTCACCGTCCCTAGCGGGAGCCGGGACCCAGTACTTC. The encoded protein is CASSPSLAGAGTQYF.

The V call is TRBV15, the J call TRBJ1-5; maybe TRBD1 (5 bases). The germline V gene has CDR1 LNHNV and CDR2 YYDKDF (reference sequence). With 0 bases removed from V and 4 bases from J, the gap between germline ends came to 19 bases. The CDR3 has 18 amino acids. The CDR3 loop reads CATSRDQGRVYRNQPQHF. The CDR3 coding sequence is TGTGCCACCAGCAGAGATCAGGGAAGGGTTTACCGAAATCAGCCCCAGCATTTT.

The chain combines TRBV6-5 with TRBJ2-7; 8 bases match TRBD1. V trimming: 6 bases; J trimming: 5 bases; junction bases outside the gene matches: 12. The CDR3 covers 15 residues. Germline CDR1 and CDR2: MNHEY and SVGAGI. CDR3 region: CASSLPRTGHHEQYF. CDR3 bases: TGTGCCAGCAGCCTTCCTCGGACAGGGCATCACGAGCAGTACTTC.

The V gene is TRBV29-1, the J gene TRBJ1-2, with no clear D. Germline CDR1 is SQVTM and CDR2 is ANQGSEA. Trimming pared 4 bases from V and 6 bases from J, leaving 9 bases between. This CDR3 has 11 amino acids. CDR3 nucleotide sequence: TGCAGCGTTGCGGAGGGTGATGGCTACACCTTC. Protein product: CSVAEGDGYTF.